These 6 T cell receptor beta chains were sequenced from one sample in a study of blood T cell repertoires in COVID-19. Profiling relied on immunoSEQ multiplex PCR, and the TCRdb table lists in-frame clones only, not all of them. In the table there are around 300,000 clones, just under 90% of which are singletons. The sequenced material came from PBMCs or T cells enriched from blood (not recorded which). The receptors stem from a woman aged 60-70 years who had recovered from COVID-19.

The V gene is TRBV10-2, the J gene TRBJ1-6; D is perhaps TRBD1 (5 bases). CDR1 WSHSY and CDR2 SAAADI come from the germline V gene. The CDR3 consists of 14 residues. V was clipped by 0 bases and J by 6 bases, with 6 bases between them. This CDR3 reads CASSESQGNSPLHF. CDR3 DNA sequence: TGCGCCAGCAGTGAGTCTCAGGGTAATTCACCCCTCCACTTT.

The chain combines TRBV28 with TRBJ1-1; D might be TRBD1 (6 bases). The CDR3 is made up of 12 amino acids. Trimming removed 6 bases from V and 7 bases from J, with 12 bases in between. CDR1 MDHEN and CDR2 SYDVKM come from the germline V gene. The CDR3 DNA follows: TGTGCCAGCAGGGGACATGGCGTTGAAGCTTTCTTT. This codes for CASRGHGVEAFF.

This chain uses TRBV6-5 with TRBJ2-2; tentatively, D is TRBD1 (6 bases). The CDR3 runs to 15 residues. Germline V gene data show CDR1 as MNHEY and CDR2 as SVGAGI. V dropped 7 bases and J dropped 2 bases, with 14 bases sitting between them. The CDR3 nucleotides are TGTGCCAGCACGCGAACAGGGAAAAACACCGGGGAGCTGTTTTTT. It is translated as CASTRTGKNTGELFF.

The gene calls are TRBV13 and TRBJ2-2; TRBD1 aligns across 9 bases. V lost 5 bases and J lost 6; bases outside the gene matches: 10. Germline V gives CDR1 PRHDT, CDR2 FYEKMQ (reference sequence). The CDR3 consists of 16 residues. CDR3 bases: TGTGCCAGCAGCCCAAGCGACAGGGGGTGGGCCGGGGAGCTGTTTTTT. Its protein is CASSPSDRGWAGELFF. The full variable domain, rest sourced from reference TRBV13 and TRBJ2-2, is AAGVIQSPRHLIKEKRETATLKCYPIPRHDTVYWYQQGPGQDPQFLISFYEKMQSDKGSIPDRFSAQQFSDYHSELNMSSLELGDSALYFCASSPSDRGWAGELFFGEGSRLTVL.

The chain couples TRBV5-6 to TRBJ2-2; D is unclear. CDR3 size: 12 residues. Trimming left V 0 bases short and J 6 bases short, with 3 bases between. From germline, CDR1 is SGHDT and CDR2 YYEEEE. Here the CDR3 reads CASSLGAGELFF. The CDR3 DNA sequence: TGTGCCAGCAGCTTGGGCGCCGGGGAGCTGTTTTTT.

The CDR3 sequence: CASSLALGLGNEQFF. The CDR3 DNA reads TGTGCCAGCAGCTTAGCCCTGGGCCTCGGCAATGAGCAGTTCTTC. This chain joins TRBV11-2 and TRBJ2-1; D remains ambiguous. From germline, CDR1 is SGHAT and CDR2 FQNNGV. V was trimmed by 1 base and J by 6 bases, leaving 13 bases between them. This CDR3 spans 15 amino acids.